This T cell receptor (beta chain) was documented in a study of Tregs in tolerant kidney transplant recipients (dated by TCRdb to the late 2010s). For the wider study: The transplants used related donors with nonmyeloablative bone marrow transplantation, and mixed chimerism in the human trials was transient. TCRbeta sequencing was used in the study to identify donor-specific regulatory T cells before combined kidney and bone marrow transplantation, and the identified cells were then tracked after transplant.

The CDR1 and CDR2 encoded by the germline V gene are SGHRS and YFSETQ. The trim is 0 bases for V and 4 bases for J, with a gap of 4 bases between the germline ends. Taken from cysteine to phenylalanine, the CDR3 has 13 residues. The CDR3 DNA has 39 bases and is translated from base 1. For TCRbeta CDR3 sequencing, genomic DNA from the sorted cells was extracted using the QIAGEN DNeasy Blood and Tissue Kit. High-throughput TCRbeta CDR3 sequencing was carried out commercially through immunoSEQ, with PCR amplification with bias correction and internal controls included. The paper's data handling went like this. Unique productive TCRbeta sequences were defined by CDR3 nucleotide sequence where primers matched, and otherwise by CDR3 amino acid sequence together with Vbeta and Jbeta genes. Sequences were defined as donor-reactive when expanded at least 5-fold in CFSE-low cells versus unstimulated cells and present at a frequency of at least 0.01% in CFSE-low cells. Repertoire divergence was quantified by Jensen-Shannon divergence using the top 100 TCRbeta sequences ranked by frequency. For samples with multiple sequencing runs, sorting error was corrected in each run separately before the runs were combined. The table comes from immuneACCESS by way of TCRdb, which keeps in-frame sequences with V and J called. Part of the clones is missing from these tables; in studies checked, under half for an unresolved V gene and the rest for unknown reasons. D and trimming were read from the DNA, whereas the V and J calls and clone size are those reported in that table. The sample data list 15,000 to 17,000 clones, and roughly 50% of these were observed just once. The top ten constitute 2.5% to 4% of the sample.

The study at large found these results: Because the study included only a small number of patients, the results must be confirmed in larger populations and under other immunosuppression protocols. Biological reproducibility was not directly addressed, though technical replication error appeared minimal. Because the PCR primers were changed over time for some patients, nucleotide-level comparison could not be performed across the samples from those patients. Expanding Tregs with activated donor B cells appeared to identify the most biologically relevant and donor-specific TCRbeta repertoire. In tolerant patients, donor-specific Tregs expanded more than Tregs overall, which suggests antigen-driven rather than nonspecific expansion.

The sample's time point, from its label and the paper: blood sample drawn before combined kidney and bone marrow transplant. For bulk CFSE mixed lymphocyte reactions, CFSE-labeled recipient PBMCs were cocultured for less than 7 days with irradiated donor PBMCs and were then stained for CD3/CD4/CD8 and FACS-sorted. The patients were a handful of recipients of combined kidney and bone marrow transplants from the ITN036ST trial, and samples were available only for these trial subjects. Healthy control blood was processed by Ficoll density gradient to PBMCs and cryopreserved; patient PBMCs were collected before and after transplant. This clone was detected only a few times. The antigen it recognizes is unknown. Qualities for individual bases were not recorded, and no much larger clone is one base off.

The chain uses TRBV5-1 and TRBJ2-2, with no confident D gene call. The receptor was derived from a human patient who received a combined kidney and bone marrow transplant. This specimen was CD4+ T cells from blood cultured with allogeneic cells, taken before the transplant. The CDR3 protein sequence reads: CASSLGSTGELFF. The DNA is as follows: TGCGCCAGCAGCTTGGGCAGCACCGGGGAGCTGTTTTTT. Supplemented by the reference TRBV5-1 and TRBJ2-2 proteins around the CDR3, the complete variable domain is KAGVTQTPRYLIKTRGQQVTLSCSPISGHRSVSWYQQTPGQGLQFLFEYFSETQRNKGNFPGRFSGRQFSNSRSEMNVSTLELGDSALYLCASSLGSTGELFFGEGSRLTVL.